These 21 T cell receptor beta chains were all obtained from the same sample, sequenced in a study of blood T cell repertoires in COVID-19. Assay: immunoSEQ multiplex PCR; the TCRdb copy retains only in-frame clones and omits some. The table lists about 320,000 clones, roughly nine tenths of them singletons. Sequencing was performed on peripheral blood. The receptors shown here come from a woman between 25 and 40 years old with COVID-19, enrolled during active disease.

In its sample, this clone was seen a few times. Because the CDR3's place on the DNA is in doubt, the DNA is left out and the CDR3 is given as listed by TCRdb. The chain is built from TRBV7-9 and TRBJ1-2. CDR1 SEHNR and CDR2 FQNEAQ come from the germline V gene (reference sequence). With termini counted, the CDR3 has 14 amino acids. CDR3 sequence reads: CASSFGPGGYGYTF.

This clone was seen a handful of times. The chain recombines TRBV10-3 with TRBJ2-5, with D tentatively TRBD1 (7 bases). V shed 0 bases and J shed 2 bases, with 16 bases lying between them. The CDR3 consists of 17 residues. Germline lookup yields CDR1 ENHRY and CDR2 SYGVKD. The CDR3 coding sequence is TGTGCCATCAGTGAGTCTCTGGCAGGGGGACTTCAAGAGACCCAGTACTTC. This gives the protein CAISESLAGGLQETQYF.

V usage is TRBV7-9 and J usage is TRBJ2-7; D gene uncertain. From germline, CDR1 is SEHNR and CDR2 FQNEAQ (reference sequence). The CDR3 is made up of 13 amino acids. Trimming took 6 bases from V and 6 from J, leaving 15 bases between them. CDR3: CASSHPGGSEQYF. The DNA of the CDR3 is TGTGCCAGCAGTCACCCCGGTGGTAGCGAGCAGTACTTC.

This sequence joins TRBV2 and TRBJ1-4, with D possibly TRBD1 on 5 matching bases. The ends were cut back, 8 bases at V and 8 bases at J, with 9 bases in the middle. Germline CDR1 reads SNHLY; CDR2 reads FYNNEI. CDR3 length equals 11 residues. CDR3 in DNA: TGTGCCAGCCTGCGGGGGGAAAAACTGTTTTTT. Translation: CASLRGEKLFF.

The CDR3 here is CASSSTANTGELFF. DNA of the CDR3: TGCGCCAGCAGCTCGACTGCGAACACCGGGGAGCTGTTTTTT. V is TRBV5-1 and J is TRBJ2-2, with D uncertain. This CDR3 spans 14 amino acids. Germline loops: CDR1 SGHRS, CDR2 YFSETQ. Trimming took off 3 bases at V and 0 bases at J, with 6 bases between the two ends. The whole variable domain, remainder taken from reference TRBV5-1 and TRBJ2-2, is KAGVTQTPRYLIKTRGQQVTLSCSPISGHRSVSWYQQTPGQGLQFLFEYFSETQRNKGNFPGRFSGRQFSNSRSEMNVSTLELGDSALYLCASSSTANTGELFFGEGSRLTVL.

This chain joins TRBV7-9 and TRBJ2-3; 7 nucleotides match TRBD2. The V gene end was trimmed by 3 bases and the J gene end by 0 bases; junction bases not matched to a gene: 3. The CDR3 loop spans 15 amino acids. CDR1 and CDR2 from the germline V gene are SEHNR and FQNEAQ (reference sequence). In nucleotides, the CDR3 is TGTGCCAGCAGCTTTGCGGGAGCGAGCACAGATACGCAGTATTTT. It is translated as CASSFAGASTDTQYF.

This chain links TRBV2 with TRBJ2-7; 8 bases are a match to TRBD2. Germline CDR1 and CDR2: SNHLY and FYNNEI. Trimming took 6 bases from V and 4 from J; bases not matched to a gene: 17. The CDR3 extends over 17 amino acids. CDR3 sequence: CASSAFYGGVGIYEQYF. The CDR3 coding sequence is TGTGCCAGCAGCGCATTTTACGGGGGGGTCGGGATTTACGAGCAGTACTTC.

This chain uses TRBV9 with TRBJ1-3; the D is unclear. Between the trimmed V and J ends, which lost 2 bases and 4 bases, there was a span of 16 bases. CDR1 is SGDLS, CDR2 YYNGEE, per germline. This CDR3 has 16 residues. CDR3 nucleotides: TGTGCCAGCAGCGTCTCTTCGGAGGGAAGGGGAAACACCATATATTTT. Protein: CASSVSSEGRGNTIYF. The whole variable domain, remainder taken from reference TRBV9 and TRBJ1-3, is DSGVTQTPKHLITATGQRVTLRCSPRSGDLSVYWYQQSLDQGLQFLIQYYNGEERAKGNILERFSAQQFPDLHSELNLSSLELGDSALYFCASSVSSEGRGNTIYFGEGSWLTVV.

V usage is TRBV13 and J usage is TRBJ1-2; TRBD1 agrees at 9 bases. Germline V gives CDR1 PRHDT, CDR2 FYEKMQ (reference sequence). This CDR3 has 15 amino acids. V shed 1 base and J 4 bases; nucleotides not matched to a gene: 4. CDR3 nucleotide sequence: TGTGCCAGCAGCTTAGTAGGGACAGGGACCTATGGCTACACCTTC. Residues: CASSLVGTGTYGYTF.

The V and J genes are TRBV7-9 and TRBJ2-1; 10 bases map to TRBD2. The CDR3 has 15 residues. V gave up 0 bases and J gave up 5 bases; unmatched junction bases: 1. Germline CDR1 is SEHNR and CDR2 is FQNEAQ (reference sequence). CDR3 protein: CASSLALAGDNEQFF. DNA for the CDR3: TGTGCCAGCAGCTTAGCGCTAGCGGGGGACAATGAGCAGTTCTTC. Combining the CDR3 with reference TRBV7-9 and TRBJ2-1 gives the whole variable domain DTGVSQNPRHKITKRGQNVTFRCDPISEHNRLYWYRQTLGQGPEFLTYFQNEAQLEKSRLLSDRFSAERPKGSFSTLEIQRTEQGDSAMYLCASSLALAGDNEQFFGPGTRLTVL.

This chain uses TRBV28 with TRBJ2-7, with D possibly being TRBD1 (7 bases). The CDR3 is 15 amino acids. CDR1 and CDR2 from the germline V gene are MDHEN and SYDVKM. V was pared by 3 bases and J by 3 bases, with 15 bases between. In nucleotides, the CDR3 is TGTGCCAGCAGTTTCAGGGGGGCCCTATACTACGAGCAGTACTTC. Amino acids: CASSFRGALYYEQYF.

The CDR3 bases are TGCGCCAGCAGGGTCCAAGCGGAGACATACAATGAGCAGTTCTTC. The encoded protein is CASRVQAETYNEQFF. The V and J genes are TRBV5-1 and TRBJ2-1, with D possibly matching TRBD2 (5 bases). The CDR3 spans 15 residues. Trimming left V 5 bases short and J 4 bases short, with 16 bases between. The germline gives CDR1 SGHRS, CDR2 YFSETQ. Variable domain in full (rest from reference TRBV5-1 and TRBJ2-1): KAGVTQTPRYLIKTRGQQVTLSCSPISGHRSVSWYQQTPGQGLQFLFEYFSETQRNKGNFPGRFSGRQFSNSRSEMNVSTLELGDSALYLCASRVQAETYNEQFFGPGTRLTVL.

This clone was counted between two and nine times. V and J are TRBV7-9 and TRBJ1-5; 7 positions agree with TRBD1. The V gene's germline CDR1 is SEHNR and CDR2 FQNEAQ (reference sequence). Trimming cost V 5 bases and J 3 bases; bases outside gene matches: 7. This CDR3 contains 15 residues. CDR3 coding DNA: TGTGCCAGCAGCGAAGCAGGGGGAAACAATCAGCCCCAGCATTTT. The encoded protein is CASSEAGGNNQPQHF.

This chain uses TRBV2 with TRBJ1-6; a possible D gene is TRBD1 (6 bases). The CDR3 covers 16 residues. Germline V gives CDR1 SNHLY, CDR2 FYNNEI. V was clipped by 4 bases and J by 7 bases, with 17 bases between them. CDR3 in amino acids: CASSADRLPGNSPLHF. Written as DNA, the CDR3 is TGTGCCAGCAGTGCGGACAGACTCCCGGGAAATTCACCCCTCCACTTT.

This chain links TRBV23-1 with TRBJ1-5; 7 bases are shared with TRBD1. TRBV23-1 is an ORF; its function is uncertain. This CDR3 region has 12 residues. V was pared by 7 bases and J by 11 bases, with 8 bases of the junction left unmatched. The CDR3 spells CASTPQGVAQHF. CDR3 DNA sequence: TGCGCCAGCACCCCCCAGGGGGTAGCCCAGCATTTT.

The gene calls are TRBV5-4 and TRBJ2-5; TRBD2 matches 10 bases. The CDR3 is made up of 13 amino acids. The germline V gene encodes CDR1 SGHNT and CDR2 YYREEE (reference sequence). After removal of 4 bases from V and 5 bases from J, the junction contained 2 bases not matched to a gene. CDR3 region: CASSPGLAETQYF. The CDR3 DNA reads as TGTGCCAGCAGCCCGGGACTAGCGGAGACCCAGTACTTC. The full variable domain, its missing parts supplied by reference TRBV5-4 and TRBJ2-5, is ETGVTQSPTHLIKTRGQQVTLRCSSQSGHNTVSWYQQALGQGPQFIFQYYREEENGRGNFPPRFSGLQFPNYSSELNVNALELDDSALYLCASSPGLAETQYFGPGTRLLVL.

The V gene is TRBV11-2, the J gene TRBJ2-7; 11 bases are a match to TRBD1. After removal of 6 bases from V and 4 bases from J, the junction contained 8 bases not matched to a gene. Germline values: CDR1 SGHAT, CDR2 FQNNGV. This CDR3 spans 15 amino acids. The CDR3 coding sequence is TGTGCCAGCAGTTACGGGACAGGGGGTATGTACGAGCAGTACTTC. Its protein is CASSYGTGGMYEQYF.

CDR3 amino acids: CASSPRDRALYGYTF. In DNA, the CDR3 is TGTGCCAGCTCCCCCCGCGACAGGGCACTTTATGGCTACACCTTC. This chain uses TRBV18 with TRBJ1-2, with 7 bases lining up with TRBD1. CDR3 length: 15 amino acids. Germline V gives CDR1 KGHSH, CDR2 LQKENI. J gave up 5 bases and V 6 bases, and 12 bases lay outside the gene matches.

This chain uses TRBV18 with TRBJ2-1, with D maybe TRBD2 (6 bases). With 4 bases removed from V and 4 bases from J, the gap between germline ends came to 17 bases. The CDR3 is 16 residues long. Germline V gene sequence: CDR1 KGHSH, CDR2 LQKENI. CDR3 protein: CASSRGSLAPYNEQFF. The CDR3 bases are TGTGCCAGCTCACGGGGGAGTCTAGCGCCTTACAATGAGCAGTTCTTC.

The chain couples TRBV29-1 to TRBJ2-3, with D possibly being TRBD2 (6 bases). V was pared by 1 base and J by 8 bases, with 10 bases between. This CDR3 is 12 amino acids long. The V gene's germline CDR1 is SQVTM and CDR2 ANQGSEA. The CDR3 loop is CSVEGLGGTQYF. DNA of the CDR3: TGCAGCGTTGAAGGCCTCGGGGGTACGCAGTATTTT.

This chain links TRBV5-1 with TRBJ2-1, with D maybe TRBD1 (5 bases). This CDR3 is 13 amino acids long. The V end lost 4 bases, the J end lost 9 bases, and 14 bases lay between the germline ends. Looked up from germline, CDR1 is SGHRS and CDR2 is YFSETQ. This CDR3 reads CASSRIDSSEQFF. The DNA of the CDR3 is TGCGCCAGCAGCCGAATCGACAGTTCTGAGCAGTTCTTC.